Shown below are 9 T cell receptor beta chains from a single sample sequenced in a study of shared clonotypes between healthy human individuals. CD45RO-negative, CCR7-selected cells formed the naive CD8 fraction, which excluded terminally differentiated effector memory CD45RA+ cells. Sequencing was performed with immunoSEQ multiplex PCR; in TCRdb, only in-frame clones are kept and a portion is missing. The data hold around 1,900,000 clones, with roughly 93% observed a single time. Material: naive CD8+ T cells from PBMCs. The receptors stem from a man younger than 35 in good health. Some clones in this sample may be carry-over from other donors' samples.

J is TRBJ2-7 and V is TRBV28, with 7 bases that match TRBD1. Germline loops: CDR1 MDHEN, CDR2 SYDVKM. The CDR3 extends over 16 amino acids. V gave up 6 bases and J gave up 1 base; unmatched junction bases: 12. CDR3 amino acids: CASRLPNRQGSYEQYF. The DNA for the CDR3 is TGTGCCAGCAGATTACCCAACCGACAGGGATCCTACGAGCAGTACTTC. The full variable domain, rest sourced from reference TRBV28 and TRBJ2-7, is DVKVTQSSRYLVKRTGEKVFLECVQDMDHENMFWYRQDPGLGLRLIYFSYDVKMKEKGDIPEGYSVSREKKERFSLILESASTNQTSMYLCASRLPNRQGSYEQYFGPGTRLTVT.

The chain uses TRBV5-1 and TRBJ2-7; 8 bases are shared with TRBD2. Germline V gives CDR1 SGHRS, CDR2 YFSETQ. The CDR3 runs 16 residues. The J segment lost 2 bases and the V segment lost 5 bases, leaving 12 bases of the junction unmatched. CDR3: CASSPGTGRGPYEQYF. Here the CDR3 DNA reads TGCGCCAGCAGTCCTGGGACCGGGAGGGGTCCCTACGAGCAGTACTTC.

This clone appeared once. In DNA, the CDR3 is TGTGCCAGCAGCCCGGCGCGGGGGGACGGGGAGCTGTTTTTT. Protein: CASSPARGDGELFF. V gene TRBV27 combines with J gene TRBJ2-2; TRBD2 matches 8 bases. The CDR3 is 14 residues long. V lost 6 bases, J lost 7 bases, and 7 bases stayed unmatched. Germline values: CDR1 MNHEY, CDR2 SMNVEV (reference sequence).

This clone appeared a single time. This chain links TRBV6-1 with TRBJ1-1; a weak D match, TRBD1 (6 bases). The CDR3 extends over 13 amino acids. Germline loops: CDR1 MNHNS, CDR2 SASEGT. Trimming shortened V by 2 bases and J by 5 bases, and 9 bases separated the two germline ends. The CDR3 sequence: CASSEIGGTEAFF. The CDR3 region has the DNA TGTGCCAGCAGTGAAATAGGGGGGACTGAAGCTTTCTTT.

This chain joins TRBV9 and TRBJ2-1; 13 bases map to TRBD2. CDR1 SGDLS and CDR2 YYNGEE come from the germline V gene. The CDR3 loop spans 16 amino acids. V shed 1 base, J shed 8 bases, and the junction held 6 bases outside the gene matches. The CDR3 loop reads CASSVPTSGRAHEQFF. The CDR3 nucleotides are TGTGCCAGCAGCGTACCTACTAGCGGGAGGGCCCATGAGCAGTTCTTC.

The J gene is TRBJ2-4, the V gene TRBV7-9; no firm D call. From germline, CDR1 is SEHNR and CDR2 FQNEAQ (reference sequence). The CDR3 consists of 12 residues. The V end was cut by 5 bases, the J end by 7 bases, with 9 bases between. The CDR3 sequence: CASSPLGNIQYF. In nucleotides, the CDR3 is TGTGCCAGCAGCCCCCTTGGCAACATTCAGTACTTC.

V usage is TRBV29-1 and J usage is TRBJ1-2; D is uncertain. The CDR3 covers 11 residues. Trimming cost V 4 bases and J 5 bases, with 8 bases left between them. Germline V gene data show CDR1 as SQVTM and CDR2 as ANQGSEA. The CDR3 nucleotides are TGCAGCGTTGTATGGGTATATGGCTACACCTTC. Translation: CSVVWVYGYTF.

This clone occurred a few times. In the same sample, other DNA sequences code for this CDR3. The rearrangement links TRBV7-3 to TRBJ2-1; D remains ambiguous. CDR3 length: 15 residues. From germline, CDR1 is SGHTA and CDR2 FQGTGA. Between the trimmed V and J ends, which lost 0 bases and 0 bases, there was a span of 6 bases. CDR3 region: CASSLTGSSYNEQFF. DNA for the CDR3: TGTGCCAGCAGCTTAACGGGAAGCTCCTACAATGAGCAGTTCTTC.

This chain connects TRBV4-1 to TRBJ2-7, with no clear D. The CDR3 sequence is 14 residues long. V lost 0 bases and J 2 bases, leaving 8 bases between the germline ends. Germline values: CDR1 MGHRA, CDR2 YSYEKL. The CDR3 DNA follows: TGCGCCAGCAGCCAAGATTACCATCCCTACGAGCAGTACTTC. This gives the protein CASSQDYHPYEQYF.